This entry describes one TCR beta chain. This sample stems from a study of early T cells in non-severe SARS-CoV-2 infection. On the study more broadly: The authors sequenced bulk RNA from unsorted whole blood, leaving chains unpaired.

TCRdb called the 5' RACE reads again in MiXCR, with one record for every CDR3 protein. The table records about 71,000 distinct CDR3 sequences, roughly 13% of them present only once. Germline lookup yields CDR1 KGHSH and CDR2 LQKENI. The CDR3 runs 16 residues. Trimming at V came to 4 bases and at J to 0 bases, leaving 7 bases not matched to a gene. Sequenced input: whole blood. This TCR derives from an adult who was a healthcare worker with PCR-confirmed SARS-CoV-2 infection or an uninfected control (not recorded which). This sequence joins TRBV18 and TRBJ2-3; 7 positions match TRBD1. CDR3 coding DNA: TGTGCCAGCTCACAGAGGACAGGTACTAGCACAGATACGCAGTATTTT. Translation gives CASSQRTGTSTDTQYF.